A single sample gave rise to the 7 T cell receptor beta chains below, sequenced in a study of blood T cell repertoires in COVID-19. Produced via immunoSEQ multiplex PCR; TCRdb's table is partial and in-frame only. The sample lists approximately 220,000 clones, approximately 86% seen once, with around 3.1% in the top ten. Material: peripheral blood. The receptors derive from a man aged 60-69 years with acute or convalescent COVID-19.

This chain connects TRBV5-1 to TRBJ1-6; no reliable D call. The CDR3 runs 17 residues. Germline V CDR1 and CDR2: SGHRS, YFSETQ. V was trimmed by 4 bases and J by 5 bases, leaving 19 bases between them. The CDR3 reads CASSPSAQGRNNSPLHF. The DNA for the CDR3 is TGCGCCAGCAGCCCTTCCGCCCAAGGGAGGAATAATTCACCCCTCCACTTT.

The CDR3 bases are TGTGCCAGCAGCCCAACCCTACAGGTGGGGACTGAAGCTTTCTTT. This sequence encodes CASSPTLQVGTEAFF. This chain uses TRBV5-4 with TRBJ1-1; D might be TRBD1 (5 bases). CDR1 and CDR2 (germline): SGHNT, YYREEE (reference sequence). Trimming took off 4 bases at V and 5 bases at J, with 18 bases between the two ends. CDR3 length: 15 residues.

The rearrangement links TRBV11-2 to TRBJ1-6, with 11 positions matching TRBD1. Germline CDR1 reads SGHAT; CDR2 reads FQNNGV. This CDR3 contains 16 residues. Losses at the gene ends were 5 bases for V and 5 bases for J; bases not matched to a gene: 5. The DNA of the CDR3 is TGTGCCAGCAGCGCCGGACAGGGGGCGAATAATTCACCCCTCCACTTT. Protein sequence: CASSAGQGANNSPLHF.

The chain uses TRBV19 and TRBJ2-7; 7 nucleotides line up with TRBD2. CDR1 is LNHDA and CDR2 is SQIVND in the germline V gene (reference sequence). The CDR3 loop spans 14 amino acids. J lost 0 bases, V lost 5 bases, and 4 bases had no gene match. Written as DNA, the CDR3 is TGTGCCAGTAGTTGGGCGGGGGACTCCTACGAGCAGTACTTC. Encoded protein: CASSWAGDSYEQYF.

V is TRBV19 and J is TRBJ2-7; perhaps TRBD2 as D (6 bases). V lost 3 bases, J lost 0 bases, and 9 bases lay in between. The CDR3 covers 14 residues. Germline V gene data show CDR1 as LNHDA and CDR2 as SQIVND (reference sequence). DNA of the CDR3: TGTGCCAGTAGTATTCGGGGGTACTCCTACGAGCAGTACTTC. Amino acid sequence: CASSIRGYSYEQYF.

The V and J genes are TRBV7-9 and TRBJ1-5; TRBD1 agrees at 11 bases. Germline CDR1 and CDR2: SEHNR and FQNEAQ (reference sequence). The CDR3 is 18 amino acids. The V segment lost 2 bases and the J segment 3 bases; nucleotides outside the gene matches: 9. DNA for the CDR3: TGTGCCAGCAGCTTAACAGGGACAGGGGGATTAATCAATCAGCCCCAGCATTTT. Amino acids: CASSLTGTGGLINQPQHF.

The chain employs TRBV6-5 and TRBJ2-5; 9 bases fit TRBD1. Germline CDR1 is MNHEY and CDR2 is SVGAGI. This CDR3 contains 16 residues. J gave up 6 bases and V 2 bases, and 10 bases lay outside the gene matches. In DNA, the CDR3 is TGTGCCAGCAGTTACGCGGTACAGGGGGCAGGGAAGACCCAGTACTTC. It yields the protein CASSYAVQGAGKTQYF.